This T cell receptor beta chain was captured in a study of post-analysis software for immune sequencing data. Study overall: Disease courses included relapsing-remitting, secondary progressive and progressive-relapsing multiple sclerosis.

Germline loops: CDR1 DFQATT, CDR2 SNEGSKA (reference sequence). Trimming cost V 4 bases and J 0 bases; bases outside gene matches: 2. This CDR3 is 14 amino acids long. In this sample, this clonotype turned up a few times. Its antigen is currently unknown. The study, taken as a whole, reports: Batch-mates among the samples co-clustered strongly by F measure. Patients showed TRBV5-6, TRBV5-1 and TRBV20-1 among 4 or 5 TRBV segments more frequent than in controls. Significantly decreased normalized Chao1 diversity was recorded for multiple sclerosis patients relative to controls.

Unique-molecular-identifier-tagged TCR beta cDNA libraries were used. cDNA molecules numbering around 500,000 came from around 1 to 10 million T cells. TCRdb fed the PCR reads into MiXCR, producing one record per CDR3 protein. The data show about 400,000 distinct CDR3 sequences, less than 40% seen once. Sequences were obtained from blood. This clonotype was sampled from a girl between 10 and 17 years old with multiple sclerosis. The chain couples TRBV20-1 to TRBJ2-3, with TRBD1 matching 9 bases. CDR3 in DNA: TGCAGTGCTACGACAGGGGGGAGCACAGATACGCAGTATTTT. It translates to CSATTGGSTDTQYF.